The 14 T cell receptor beta chains reported below all come from one sample, sequenced in a study of OX40 agonist ivuxolimab in advanced cancers. The table came from immunoSEQ multiplex PCR; TCRdb's copy has only in-frame clones and leaves some out. The sample yields 15,000 to 20,000 clones, more than 70% seen once. The source material was CD4+ or CD8+ T cells sorted from blood, sampled in a trial of the OX40 agonist ivuxolimab. The receptors stem from an adult with an advanced solid tumor such as melanoma, head and neck, liver or kidney cancer.

The chain has TRBV4-2 and TRBJ2-1; 13 positions match TRBD2. V shed 0 bases and J 6 bases; nucleotides not matched to a gene: 5. Germline V gene sequence: CDR1 LGHNA, CDR2 YNFKEQ. This CDR3 is 17 amino acids long. The CDR3 protein is CASSQDRGLAGANEQFF. CDR3 nucleotides: TGTGCCAGCAGCCAAGATCGTGGACTAGCGGGGGCCAATGAGCAGTTCTTC.

The J gene is TRBJ1-1, the V gene TRBV7-7; 7 nucleotides align to TRBD1. V lost 1 base to trimming and J lost 0 bases; unmatched junction nucleotides: 14. The CDR3 is 19 residues long. Per the germline V gene, CDR1 is SSHAT and CDR2 is FNYEAQ (reference sequence). The CDR3 is CASSLGRRDRRPMNTEAFF. The CDR3 nucleotides read TGTGCCAGCAGCTTAGGCCGGCGGGACAGAAGACCTATGAACACTGAAGCTTTCTTT.

The chain has TRBV7-9 and TRBJ1-5; 10 bases match TRBD1. The CDR3 has 15 amino acids. CDR1 is SEHNR, CDR2 FQNEAQ, per germline (reference sequence). The trim removed 6 bases at V and 6 bases at J, leaving 8 bases unmatched. The CDR3 nucleotides read TGTGCCAGCAGACCCGGGACAGGGGTTAGTCAGCCCCAGCATTTT. Its translation: CASRPGTGVSQPQHF.

A single count supports this clone. The chain recombines TRBV6-1 with TRBJ2-7; 12 bases are a match to TRBD1. The CDR3 loop spans 16 amino acids. Germline loops: CDR1 MNHNS, CDR2 SASEGT. Trimming at V came to 1 base and at J to 6 bases, leaving 7 bases not matched to a gene. The CDR3 region has the DNA TGTGCCAGCAGTGAAGAAGGTGGGACAGGGGGCAGCGAGCAGTACTTC. This sequence encodes CASSEEGGTGGSEQYF.

This rearrangement joins TRBV7-2 to TRBJ1-5; D perhaps matches TRBD1 (5 bases). Germline V gives CDR1 SGHTA, CDR2 FQGNSA. This CDR3 has 15 amino acids. Deletions cut 6 bases from V and 3 bases from J, with 15 bases between. This chain's CDR3 is CASSSTARANQPQHF. For the CDR3, the DNA is TGTGCCAGCAGTTCTACGGCCAGGGCCAATCAGCCCCAGCATTTT.

The CDR3 loop reads CASSAPRPNYEQYF. The CDR3 DNA sequence: TGTGCCAGCAGTGCGCCCAGGCCCAACTACGAGCAGTACTTC. The rearrangement links TRBV25-1 to TRBJ2-7, with D unresolved. V was pared by 4 bases and J by 3 bases, with 13 bases between. There are 14 residues in the CDR3. Germline values: CDR1 MGHDK, CDR2 SYGVNS.

This clone was observed a few times. The gene calls are TRBV7-9 and TRBJ2-3; D is uncertain. Germline assignment: CDR1 SEHNR and CDR2 FQNEAQ (reference sequence). This CDR3 region has 12 residues. V was shortened by 6 bases and J by 4 bases, with 8 bases between the two germline ends. CDR3 in DNA: TGTGCCAGCAGAGCATTCGCAGATACGCAGTATTTT. This encodes CASRAFADTQYF.

This chain links TRBV20-1 with TRBJ2-1, with unresolved D. Per germline, CDR1 DFQATT and CDR2 SNEGSKA (reference sequence). With 3 bases removed from V and 10 bases from J, the gap between germline ends came to 7 bases. This CDR3 spans 10 amino acids. The chain's CDR3 is CSASIREQFF. CDR3 sequence (DNA): TGCAGTGCTAGTATACGCGAGCAGTTCTTC.

The chain employs TRBV18 and TRBJ2-7, with 9 positions matching TRBD1. This CDR3 spans 13 amino acids. Trimming removed 5 bases from V and 7 bases from J; junction bases left unmatched: 6. The germline CDR1 and CDR2 sequences are KGHSH and LQKENI. The CDR3 is CASSEGQGSEQYF. The CDR3 DNA is TGTGCCAGCTCAGAGGGACAGGGCTCGGAGCAGTACTTC.

The chain employs TRBV7-6 and TRBJ2-5, with 7 bases aligning to TRBD2. The germline V gene encodes CDR1 SGHVS and CDR2 FNYEAQ. The CDR3 loop spans 15 amino acids. After removal of 3 bases from V and 1 base from J, the junction contained 5 bases not matched to a gene. CDR3 sequence: CASSLGGTRQETQYF. DNA for the CDR3: TGTGCCAGCAGCTTGGGGGGGACTCGCCAAGAGACCCAGTACTTC. The complete variable domain, with remaining parts taken from reference TRBV7-6 and TRBJ2-5, reads GAGVSQSPRYKVTKRGQDVALRCDPISGHVSLYWYRQALGQGPEFLTYFNYEAQQDKSGLPNDRFSAERPEGSISTLTIQRTEQRDSAMYRCASSLGGTRQETQYFGPGTRLLVL.

V usage is TRBV5-1 and J usage is TRBJ1-1; TRBD1 might be the D (5 bases). The V gene lost 2 bases and the J gene lost 0 bases, with 8 bases spanning the gap. This CDR3 has 14 residues. CDR1 SGHRS and CDR2 YFSETQ come from the germline V gene. CDR3 DNA sequence: TGCGCCAGCAGCTTACGACAGCTGAACACTGAAGCTTTCTTT. This sequence encodes CASSLRQLNTEAFF.

J is TRBJ1-1 and V is TRBV19, with TRBD1 identical over 7 bases. CDR3 length: 14 residues. V lost 3 bases and J lost 6; bases outside the gene matches: 7. The germline V gene encodes CDR1 LNHDA and CDR2 SQIVND (reference sequence). CDR3 nucleotides: TGTGCCAGTAGTATTCCCGGACAGGCCCCTGAAGCTTTCTTT. It codes for CASSIPGQAPEAFF.

In DNA, the CDR3 is TGTGCCAGCAGTAGCTCCTATAATTCACCCCTCCACTTT. Protein sequence: CASSSSYNSPLHF. The rearrangement joins TRBV6-5 to TRBJ1-6; D is uncertain. The germline V and J ends were trimmed by 5 bases and 0 bases, with 2 bases remaining between them. Germline V lookup: CDR1 MNHEY, CDR2 SVGAGI. The CDR3 covers 13 residues.

This chain connects TRBV5-1 to TRBJ2-1; 12 nucleotides match TRBD2. The CDR3 spans 17 residues. Losses at the gene ends were 0 bases for V and 8 bases for J; bases not matched to a gene: 9. Germline CDR1 is SGHRS and CDR2 is YFSETQ. The CDR3 sequence is CASSLDATSGSRDEQFF. CDR3 in DNA: TGCGCCAGCAGCTTGGATGCGACTAGCGGGAGTAGGGATGAGCAGTTCTTC.